The T cell receptor beta chain described here comes from a study of T-cell reconstitution after alpha-beta-depleted transplantation in children. The authors prepared the TCRbeta library with unique molecular identifiers. TCRdb called the PCR reads again in MiXCR, with one record for every CDR3 protein. The repertoire holds 400,000 to 550,000 distinct CDR3 sequences, with 10% to 13% as singletons. With regard to this clonotype: The target antigen is unknown.

Overall study results and limits: After one year, T-cell counts and TCRbeta diversity mostly came from new T cells. Some patients showed high day-60 TCRbeta diversity, which derived from surviving recipient T cells and thymic progenitors. Roughly two months post-transplant, alpha-beta T cells reportedly originated from several hundred graft clones that had expanded.

This sample comprised PBMCs, obtained before TCRalphabeta/CD19-depleted stem cell transplant. The TCR was taken from a child aged 2-15 years with inherited bone marrow failure, due to receive a stem cell transplant.

The CDR3 sequence: CASSQEEMKREGRYEQYF. DNA for the CDR3: TGCGCCAGCAGCCAAGAAGAGATGAAGCGGGAGGGCCGATACGAGCAGTACTTC. V and J are TRBV4-3 and TRBJ2-7, with TRBD2 identical over 10 bases. The germline V gene encodes CDR1 LGHNA and CDR2 YSLEER. The CDR3 loop spans 18 amino acids. V shed 0 bases and J 4 bases; nucleotides not matched to a gene: 12.